The rows below give T cell receptor beta chains drawn from one sample of a study of shared clonotypes between healthy human individuals. The protocol was immunoSEQ multiplex PCR, while the TCRdb copy is restricted to in-frame clones and leaves out a portion. The profile covers under 1 million clones, with about 96% appearing a single time and less than 0.3% taken by the ten largest. Sample: naive CD8+ T cells sorted from blood. These receptor sequences come from a man younger than 40 in good health. Both conserved end residues are part of each CDR3. Each record gives: clone size, D gene, V gene, J gene, CDR3 protein, CDR3 DNA. The D gene is left open where the match is weak. A clone size is listed for some rows: how often the clone was seen (once, few, many), or a class if it is expanded.

-,TRBD1,TRBV28,TRBJ1-5,CASSLPRGNSNQPQHF,TGTGCCAGCAGTTTGCCCAGGGGGAATAGCAATCAGCCCCAGCATTTT
-,-,TRBV7-6,TRBJ2-7,CASSLGTGGLSYEQYF,TGTGCCAGCAGCTTAGGAACCGGAGGGCTCTCCTACGAGCAGTACTTC
-,-,TRBV5-4,TRBJ1-5,CASSLGFGLQPQHF,TGTGCCAGCAGCTTGGGTTTTGGGTTACAGCCCCAGCATTTT
-,TRBD1,TRBV4-1,TRBJ1-5,CASSGGQSYQPQHF,TGCGCCAGCAGCGGGGGACAGTCGTATCAGCCCCAGCATTTT
-,TRBD1,TRBV5-1,TRBJ2-5,CASSYRGPQETQYF,TGCGCCAGCAGCTACAGGGGGCCCCAAGAGACCCAGTACTTC
-,-,TRBV11-2,TRBJ2-7,CASSEGGIGTYEQYF,TGTGCCAGCAGCGAGGGGGGGATAGGGACCTACGAGCAGTACTTC
once,-,TRBV15,TRBJ1-1,CATSRDLTPEAFF,TGTGCCACCAGCAGAGATCTCACGCCCGAAGCTTTCTTT
-,-,TRBV12-1,TRBJ2-3,CASSLPGPWTTTDTQYF,TGTGCCAGCAGCTTACCTGGGCCCTGGACCACCACAGATACGCAGTATTTT
once,TRBD1,TRBV7-9,TRBJ1-3,CASSTRQGSSGNTIYF,TGTGCCAGCAGCACCAGACAGGGGAGCTCTGGAAACACCATATATTTT
-,-,TRBV5-5,TRBJ1-2,CASSLGGQTRANYGYTF,TGTGCCAGCAGCTTGGGGGGGCAGACCCGAGCCAACTATGGCTACACCTTC
once,-,TRBV29-1,TRBJ1-1,CSVASTEAFF,TGCAGCGTTGCAAGTACTGAAGCTTTCTTT
-,-,TRBV2,TRBJ2-1,CASRARGGQINEQFF,TGTGCCAGCAGGGCCCGAGGGGGGCAGATAAATGAGCAGTTCTTC
-,-,TRBV5-4,TRBJ1-2,CASSILGSGTGSYTF,TGTGCCAGCAGCATACTGGGGTCAGGGACGGGGAGCTACACCTTC
-,-,TRBV27,TRBJ2-7,CASSPGVPYEQYF,TGTGCCAGCAGCCCCGGGGTTCCCTACGAGCAGTACTTC
-,TRBD1,TRBV7-6,TRBJ1-3,CASSGPQGDITGNTIYF,TGTGCCAGCAGCGGACCGCAGGGGGACATAACTGGAAACACCATATATTTT
-,-,TRBV27,TRBJ2-3,CASSLVRTTFTDTQYF,TGTGCCAGCAGTTTAGTCCGGACAACCTTTACAGATACGCAGTATTTT
few,-,TRBV28,TRBJ2-7,CASSLHEQYF,TGTGCCAGCAGCCTCCACGAGCAGTACTTC
-,TRBD2,TRBV28,TRBJ2-5,CASRNSPGLGEETQYF,TGTGCCAGCAGAAACTCCCCGGGACTAGGGGAAGAGACCCAGTACTTC